The sequence of this TCR beta chain was determined in a study of T cells in Graves' hyperthyroidism and ophthalmopathy. Whole-study findings and limits: Clonotypes that were expanded in thyroid above 0.001 mostly appeared in blood too. In simple terms, a model built on 13 V-J features told ophthalmopathy apart from stable hyperthyroidism.

The authors took PBMCs from about 9.5 ml fresh peripheral blood. In its sample, this clonotype was seen many times. Its cognate antigen is unknown. Amplified TCR beta CDR3 regions came from RNA transcripts. In the first-round RT-PCR of the TCR CDR3, the HTBI primer set was used. TCRdb called the multiplex PCR reads again in MiXCR, with one record for every CDR3 protein. The data show 350,000 or so distinct CDR3 sequences, approximately 18% seen once. This CDR3 comprises 14 residues. V lost 2 bases and J lost 6, with 14 bases in between. The V gene's germline CDR1 is SEHNR and CDR2 FQNEAQ (reference sequence).

Sequenced material: blood. This chain connects TRBV7-9 to TRBJ2-7; the D call may be TRBD1 or TRBD2 (6 bases each). The receptor was isolated from a woman aged 25 to 39 with Graves' hyperthyroidism that later progressed to Graves' ophthalmopathy. CDR3 sequence reads: CASSLSAGGPEQYF. The DNA for the CDR3 is TGTGCCAGCAGCTTATCTGCTGGGGGGCCCGAGCAGTACTTC.